The 30 T cell receptor beta chains below were found in one sample sequenced in a study of T cell responses to AZD1222 COVID-19 vaccine. The table came from immunoSEQ multiplex PCR; TCRdb's copy has only in-frame clones and leaves some out. The sample gives under 150,000 clones, 85% to 95% of which show up once; 9% to 9.5% is in the top ten. The sample was peripheral blood, taken 28 days after the second AZD1222 dose. All receptors come from an adult who received the AZD1222 COVID-19 vaccine.

V gene TRBV27 combines with J gene TRBJ1-2; possible D gene TRBD1, 5 bases. In germline, CDR1 is MNHEY, CDR2 SMNVEV (reference sequence). The V and J ends lost 3 bases and 4 bases respectively, with 6 bases between them. The length of the CDR3 is 12 residues. CDR3 in amino acids: CASSLQGYGYTF. CDR3 coding DNA: TGTGCCAGCAGTTTGCAGGGCTATGGCTACACCTTC.

This chain uses TRBV7-3 with TRBJ2-3; D is unclear. Germline V gene lookup returns CDR1 SGHTA and CDR2 FQGTGA. The length of the CDR3 is 13 residues. V was cut by 1 base and J by 4 bases, with 6 bases left in between. The CDR3 DNA sequence: TGTGCCAGCAGCTTAATTCCAGCAGATACGCAGTATTTT. Amino acid sequence: CASSLIPADTQYF.

The genes are TRBV7-9 and TRBJ2-1, with D perhaps given as TRBD1 or TRBD2 (5 bases each). Trimming took off 2 bases at V and 6 bases at J, with 11 bases between the two ends. CDR1 is SEHNR, CDR2 FQNEAQ, per germline (reference sequence). There are 14 residues in the CDR3. CDR3 sequence (DNA): TGTGCCAGCAGCTTAAGGGGAGCCCCCAATGAGCAGTTCTTC. This gives the protein CASSLRGAPNEQFF.

The chain is built from TRBV28 and TRBJ1-1; D is unclear. CDR1 and CDR2 from the germline V gene are MDHEN and SYDVKM. Trimming removed 6 bases from V and 4 bases from J, with 12 bases in between. This CDR3 is 13 amino acids long. The CDR3: CASRSYLFTEAFF. The CDR3, as DNA: TGTGCCAGCAGATCTTACCTCTTCACTGAAGCTTTCTTT. The full variable domain, completed using reference TRBV28 and TRBJ1-1, is DVKVTQSSRYLVKRTGEKVFLECVQDMDHENMFWYRQDPGLGLRLIYFSYDVKMKEKGDIPEGYSVSREKKERFSLILESASTNQTSMYLCASRSYLFTEAFFGQGTRLTVV.

The chain combines TRBV14 with TRBJ2-2, with 10 positions matching TRBD2. Germline values: CDR1 SGHDN, CDR2 FVKESK. The CDR3 loop spans 17 amino acids. V gave up 1 base and J gave up 6 bases; unmatched junction bases: 8. CDR3 bases: TGTGCCAGCAGCCAAGGGACTAGCGGCATTCTGGCCGGGGAGCTGTTTTTT. It specifies CASSQGTSGILAGELFF.

V usage is TRBV29-1 and J usage is TRBJ2-1, with TRBD2 matching over 8 bases. From germline, CDR1 is SQVTM and CDR2 ANQGSEA. Unmatched junction bases numbered 13, after V lost 6 bases and J lost 6 bases. There are 15 residues in the CDR3. The CDR3 loop reads CSVDGSGTGRNEQFF. CDR3 nucleotides: TGCAGCGTCGATGGTAGCGGGACCGGGCGCAATGAGCAGTTCTTC.

This chain connects TRBV19 to TRBJ1-4, with D unresolved. V lost 11 bases, J lost 2 bases, and 15 bases lay in between. Germline loops: CDR1 LNHDA, CDR2 SQIVND (reference sequence). This CDR3 has 14 residues. This CDR3 is CAAAEGSTNEKLFF. The CDR3, as DNA: TGTGCCGCGGCGGAAGGGAGCACTAATGAAAAACTGTTTTTT.

The chain is built from TRBV9 and TRBJ2-2; tentative D call: TRBD1 (5 bases). There are 14 residues in the CDR3. Germline V gene lookup returns CDR1 SGDLS and CDR2 YYNGEE. The V end lost 4 bases, the J end lost 3 bases, and 10 bases lay between the germline ends. The CDR3 spells CASSPKGDTGELFF. The DNA for the CDR3 is TGTGCCAGCAGCCCTAAAGGGGACACCGGGGAGCTGTTTTTT.

The chain recombines TRBV29-1 with TRBJ1-1, with D hard to call. V dropped 3 bases and J dropped 2 bases, with 13 bases sitting between them. Germline CDR1 SQVTM, CDR2 ANQGSEA. The CDR3 runs 14 residues. The CDR3 spells CSVEAARFNTEAFF. CDR3 DNA: TGCAGCGTTGAGGCCGCAAGGTTCAACACTGAAGCTTTCTTT.

This clone occurred once. The V call is TRBV2, the J call TRBJ1-5, with D possibly being TRBD1 (5 bases). The V end was cut by 5 bases, the J end by 6 bases, with 17 bases between. Germline lookup yields CDR1 SNHLY and CDR2 FYNNEI. This CDR3 is built from 15 residues. The CDR3 nucleotides read TGTGCCAGCAGTTCCACCGGGGCAGGGAGTCAGCCCCAGCATTTT. Amino acids: CASSSTGAGSQPQHF.

J is TRBJ2-6 and V is TRBV6-1; D perhaps matches TRBD1 (5 bases). V shed 2 bases and J shed 3 bases, with 8 bases lying between them. CDR1 is MNHNS and CDR2 is SASEGT in the germline V gene. The CDR3 length is 15 residues. Written as DNA, the CDR3 is TGTGCCAGCAGTGAACACCAGGGTGGGGCCAACGTCCTGACTTTC. Amino acids: CASSEHQGGANVLTF.

The V gene is TRBV6-5, the J gene TRBJ2-7, with D perhaps assigned TRBD1 or TRBD2 (5 bases each). The germline gives CDR1 MNHEY, CDR2 SVGAGI. This CDR3 contains 13 residues. Trimming stripped 2 bases from V and 2 bases from J, with 7 bases between. The chain's CDR3 is CASSYEGTYEQYF. CDR3 sequence (DNA): TGTGCCAGCAGTTACGAGGGGACCTACGAGCAGTACTTC.

The chain couples TRBV20-1 to TRBJ2-1; D is unresolved. The CDR3 totals 10 residues. CDR1 is DFQATT, CDR2 SNEGSKA, per germline (reference sequence). The V end lost 5 bases, the J end lost 9 bases, and 8 bases lay between the germline ends. The CDR3 spells CSAYWGEQFF. CDR3 bases: TGCAGTGCTTATTGGGGTGAGCAGTTCTTC.

The chain uses TRBV6-5 and TRBJ2-7; 12 bases agree with TRBD2. The CDR3 has 15 amino acids. Germline assignment: CDR1 MNHEY and CDR2 SVGAGI. Germline trimming cut 6 bases from V and 5 bases from J; bases unmatched to any gene: 8. This chain's CDR3 is CASSPGLAGSHEQYF. The CDR3 DNA reads TGTGCCAGCAGCCCAGGACTAGCGGGGAGCCACGAGCAGTACTTC.

The chain carries TRBV24-1 and TRBJ1-2, with D perhaps TRBD1 (5 bases). The germline V gene encodes CDR1 KGHDR and CDR2 SFDVKD. The CDR3 spans 12 residues. V was clipped by 2 bases and J by 7 bases, with 7 bases between them. In DNA, the CDR3 is TGTGCCACCAGTGATTCGGGGGTTGGCTACACCTTC. Translation: CATSDSGVGYTF.

The chain employs TRBV3-1 (or the pseudogene TRBV3-2) and TRBJ1-1; no reliable D call. CDR1 LGHDT and CDR2 YNNKEL come from the germline V gene (reference sequence). The CDR3 length is 14 residues. The V end was cut by 4 bases, the J end by 0 bases, with 9 bases between. The DNA for the CDR3 is TGTGCCAGCAGCCCACTTTCAATGAACACTGAAGCTTTCTTT. It is translated as CASSPLSMNTEAFF.

V gene TRBV28 combines with J gene TRBJ1-3, with a weak D call TRBD1 (6 bases). Trimming took off 7 bases at V and 4 bases at J, with 14 bases between the two ends. Germline-derived CDR1 and CDR2 are MDHEN and SYDVKM. This CDR3 region has 14 residues. The CDR3 nucleotides read TGTGCCAGCACTATTAGGGGGGTCGGAAACACCATATATTTT. Protein product: CASTIRGVGNTIYF. The full variable domain, its missing parts supplied by reference TRBV28 and TRBJ1-3, is DVKVTQSSRYLVKRTGEKVFLECVQDMDHENMFWYRQDPGLGLRLIYFSYDVKMKEKGDIPEGYSVSREKKERFSLILESASTNQTSMYLCASTIRGVGNTIYFGEGSWLTVV.

CDR3: CASSDPEEAKNIQYF. CDR3 coding DNA: TGTGCCAGCAGTGACCCCGAAGAAGCCAAAAACATTCAGTACTTC. This sequence joins TRBV25-1 and TRBJ2-4, with unresolved D. The CDR3 runs to 15 residues. CDR1 and CDR2 from the germline V gene are MGHDK and SYGVNS. The V gene lost 3 bases and the J gene lost 0 bases, with 9 bases spanning the gap.

The chain combines TRBV6-4 with TRBJ2-2, with D perhaps matching TRBD1 (5 bases). The CDR3 length is 14 residues. The V end lost 6 bases, the J end lost 1 base, and 9 bases lay between the germline ends. Germline V lookup: CDR1 MRHNA, CDR2 SNTAGT. This CDR3 reads CASRDRWNTGELFF. CDR3 bases: TGTGCCAGCAGAGACAGATGGAACACCGGGGAGCTGTTTTTT.

This clone was found a few times. This chain joins TRBV29-1 and TRBJ1-3; the D is unclear. The CDR3 has 13 residues. Trimming pared 4 bases from V and 0 bases from J, leaving 7 bases between. CDR1 is SQVTM, CDR2 ANQGSEA, per germline. The CDR3: CSVAQSSGNTIYF. The DNA for the CDR3 is TGCAGCGTTGCACAATCCTCTGGAAACACCATATATTTT.

The V and J genes are TRBV12-5 and TRBJ1-5; 11 bases line up with TRBD1. With V trimmed by 6 bases and J by 3 bases, 4 bases remained unmatched. This CDR3 comprises 15 residues. Germline V CDR1 and CDR2: LGHNT, FRNRAP. CDR3 protein: CASGGTGGNNQPQHF. In DNA, the CDR3 is TGTGCTAGTGGCGGGACAGGGGGTAACAATCAGCCCCAGCATTTT. Supplemented by reference TRBV12-5 and TRBJ1-5, the full variable domain reads DARVTQTPRHKVTEMGQEVTMRCQPILGHNTVFWYRQTMMQGLELLAYFRNRAPLDDSGMPKDRFSAEMPDATLATLKIQPSEPRDSAVYFCASGGTGGNNQPQHFGDGTRLSIL.

The J gene is TRBJ1-1, the V gene TRBV5-4; no clear D gene. V lost 0 bases to trimming and J lost 0 bases, with 6 bases between them. Germline V gene data show CDR1 as SGHNT and CDR2 as YYREEE (reference sequence). This CDR3 has 14 amino acids. DNA of the CDR3: TGTGCCAGCAGCTTGGACAGTGTGAACACTGAAGCTTTCTTT. Amino acid sequence: CASSLDSVNTEAFF.

This clone was seen once. This chain links TRBV19 with TRBJ2-1; the D is unclear. The CDR3 runs to 14 residues. Deletions cut 5 bases from V and 6 bases from J, with 14 bases between. Germline V lookup: CDR1 LNHDA, CDR2 SQIVND (reference sequence). CDR3 sequence: CASSPSRFFNEQFF. In DNA form, the CDR3 reads TGTGCCAGTAGTCCAAGTCGGTTTTTCAATGAGCAGTTCTTC.

The chain employs TRBV13 and TRBJ1-1; 7 bases fit TRBD1. Germline values: CDR1 PRHDT, CDR2 FYEKMQ (reference sequence). V gave up 2 bases and J gave up 6 bases; unmatched junction bases: 3. The CDR3 has 13 residues. Here the CDR3 reads CASSLNRGAEAFF. The CDR3 DNA reads TGTGCCAGCAGCTTAAACAGGGGTGCTGAAGCTTTCTTT.

The chain has TRBV5-1 and TRBJ2-5; 11 nucleotides agree with TRBD2. The CDR3 loop spans 15 amino acids. The V and J ends lost 2 bases and 5 bases, in that order; junction bases with no gene match: 5. Germline CDR1 reads SGHRS; CDR2 reads YFSETQ. In nucleotides, the CDR3 is TGCGCCAGCAGCTTACTAGCGGGAGAGGGCGAGACCCAGTACTTC. It is translated as CASSLLAGEGETQYF.

J is TRBJ2-5 and V is TRBV2, with 7 bases matching TRBD2. Trimming took 7 bases from V and 4 from J; bases not matched to a gene: 12. Germline V CDR1 and CDR2: SNHLY, FYNNEI. This CDR3 has 15 amino acids. CDR3 amino acids: CASTLGAGVGETQYF. The CDR3 DNA reads as TGTGCCAGCACCCTAGGCGCGGGAGTGGGAGAGACCCAGTACTTC. The full variable domain, rest sourced from reference TRBV2 and TRBJ2-5, is EPEVTQTPSHQVTQMGQEVILRCVPISNHLYFYWYRQILGQKVEFLVSFYNNEISEKSEIFDDQFSVERPDGSNFTLKIRSTKLEDSAMYFCASTLGAGVGETQYFGPGTRLLVL.

This clone was picked up one time. The chain combines TRBV19 with TRBJ2-2, with 8 bases aligning to TRBD2. There are 17 residues in the CDR3. V lost 1 base, J lost 7 bases, and 11 bases stayed unmatched. Germline V gives CDR1 LNHDA, CDR2 SQIVND (reference sequence). CDR3 in amino acids: CASSIATSGPLVGELFF. CDR3 bases: TGTGCCAGTAGTATAGCTACTAGCGGACCTCTCGTCGGGGAGCTGTTTTTT.

The chain employs TRBV5-1 and TRBJ2-1; 10 nucleotides agree with TRBD2. Trimming cost V 0 bases and J 7 bases; bases outside gene matches: 10. The CDR3 runs 17 residues. Germline values: CDR1 SGHRS, CDR2 YFSETQ. The CDR3 protein is CASSLGVAGGIGNEQFF. CDR3 sequence (DNA): TGCGCCAGCAGCTTGGGAGTAGCGGGAGGTATTGGGAATGAGCAGTTCTTC. Based on the CDR3 plus reference TRBV5-1 and TRBJ2-1, the full variable domain is KAGVTQTPRYLIKTRGQQVTLSCSPISGHRSVSWYQQTPGQGLQFLFEYFSETQRNKGNFPGRFSGRQFSNSRSEMNVSTLELGDSALYLCASSLGVAGGIGNEQFFGPGTRLTVL.

The rearrangement uses TRBV28 and TRBJ1-1; D is unclear. Between the trimmed V and J ends, which lost 6 bases and 4 bases, there was a span of 9 bases. The CDR3 extends over 12 amino acids. In germline, CDR1 is MDHEN, CDR2 SYDVKM. The CDR3 region is CASSPFGTEAFF. The CDR3 nucleotides read TGTGCCAGCAGCCCATTTGGCACTGAAGCTTTCTTT.

The V and J genes are TRBV5-1 and TRBJ1-1; D call uncertain. The CDR3 is made up of 12 amino acids. Germline loops: CDR1 SGHRS, CDR2 YFSETQ. The V end lost 5 bases, the J end lost 4 bases, and 9 bases lay between the germline ends. The CDR3 sequence: CASSMGSTEAFF. The CDR3 DNA sequence: TGCGCCAGCAGTATGGGGTCCACTGAAGCTTTCTTT.